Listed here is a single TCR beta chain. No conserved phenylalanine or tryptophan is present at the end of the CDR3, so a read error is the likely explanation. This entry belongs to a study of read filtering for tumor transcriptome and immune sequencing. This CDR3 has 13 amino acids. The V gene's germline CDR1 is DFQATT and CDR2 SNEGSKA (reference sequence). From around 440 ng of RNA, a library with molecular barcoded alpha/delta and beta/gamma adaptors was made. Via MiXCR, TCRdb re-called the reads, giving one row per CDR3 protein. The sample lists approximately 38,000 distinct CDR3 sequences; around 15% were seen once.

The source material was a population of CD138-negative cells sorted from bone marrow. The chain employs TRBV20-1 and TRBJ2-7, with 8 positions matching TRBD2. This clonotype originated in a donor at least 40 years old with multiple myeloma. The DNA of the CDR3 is TGCAGCGCGCCGGGACTAGTGGCCTCCGAGCAGTACCTC. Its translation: CSAPGLVASEQYL.